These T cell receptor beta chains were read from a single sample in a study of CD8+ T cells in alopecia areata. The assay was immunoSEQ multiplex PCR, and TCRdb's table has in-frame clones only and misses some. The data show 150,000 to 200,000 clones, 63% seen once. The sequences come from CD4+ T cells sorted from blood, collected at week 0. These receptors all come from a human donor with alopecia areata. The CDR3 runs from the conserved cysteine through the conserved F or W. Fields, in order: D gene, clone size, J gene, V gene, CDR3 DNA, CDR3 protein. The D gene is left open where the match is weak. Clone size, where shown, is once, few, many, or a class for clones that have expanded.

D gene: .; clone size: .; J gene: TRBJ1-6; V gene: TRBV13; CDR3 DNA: TGTGCCAGCAGCCCTCGATCAGAGTATAATTCACCCCTCCACTTT; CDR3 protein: CASSPRSEYNSPLHF
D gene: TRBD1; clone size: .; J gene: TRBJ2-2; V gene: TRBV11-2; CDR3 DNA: TGTGCCAGCAGCTGGACAGGGGGCGACACCGGGGAGCTGTTTTTT; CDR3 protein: CASSWTGGDTGELFF
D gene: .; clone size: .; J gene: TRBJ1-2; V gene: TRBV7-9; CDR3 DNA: TGTGCCAGCAGCTTAGCGCGGGCAGGGCGGAATGGCTACACCTTC; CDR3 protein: CASSLARAGRNGYTF
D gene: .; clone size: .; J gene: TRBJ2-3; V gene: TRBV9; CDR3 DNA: TGTGCCAGCAGCGTAGGGATACGAACAGATACGCAGTATTTT; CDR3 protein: CASSVGIRTDTQYF
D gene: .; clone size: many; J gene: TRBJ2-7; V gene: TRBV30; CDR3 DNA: TGTGCCTGGAGTGTAGCCGCGAGGGACCCCTTAGACTTC; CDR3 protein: CAWSVAARDPLDF
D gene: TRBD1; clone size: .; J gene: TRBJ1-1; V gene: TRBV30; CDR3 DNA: TGTGCCTGGAGTTGGGACAGGAACACTGAAGCTTTCTTT; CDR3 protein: CAWSWDRNTEAFF
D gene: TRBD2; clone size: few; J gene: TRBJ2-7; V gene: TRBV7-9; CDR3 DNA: TGTGCCAGCAGCCCGACTAGCAACCCCTACGAGCAGTACTTC; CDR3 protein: CASSPTSNPYEQYF
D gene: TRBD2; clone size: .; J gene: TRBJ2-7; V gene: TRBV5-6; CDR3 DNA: TGTGCCAGCAGCTTGTGGGAGGGCTCCTACGAGCAGTACTTC; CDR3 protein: CASSLWEGSYEQYF
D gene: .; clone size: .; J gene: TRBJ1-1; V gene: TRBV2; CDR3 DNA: TGTGCCAGCAGTGTACAGGTTACTGAAGCTTTCTTT; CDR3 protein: CASSVQVTEAFF
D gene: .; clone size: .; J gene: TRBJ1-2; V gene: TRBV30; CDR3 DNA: TGTGCCTGGAGTGTAATTAAGAGGGGTGGCTACACCTTC; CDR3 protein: CAWSVIKRGGYTF
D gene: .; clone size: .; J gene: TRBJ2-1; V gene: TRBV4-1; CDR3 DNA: TGCGCCAGCAGCCAAGATCTCACTCCGGCAGGGCAGTTCTTC; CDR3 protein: CASSQDLTPAGQFF
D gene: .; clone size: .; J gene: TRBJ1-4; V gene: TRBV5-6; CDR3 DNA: TGTGCCAGCAGCCGATCGGGAGCGACGTTTAATGAAAAACTGTTTTTT; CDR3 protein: CASSRSGATFNEKLFF
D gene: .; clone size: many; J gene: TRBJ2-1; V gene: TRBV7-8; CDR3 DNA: TGTGCCAGCAGCGTTAGCCGTACCGGGACTGAGCAGTTCTTC; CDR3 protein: CASSVSRTGTEQFF
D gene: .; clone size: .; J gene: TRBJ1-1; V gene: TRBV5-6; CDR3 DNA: TGTGCCAGCAGCGGGCTACTGAACACTGAAGCTTTCTTT; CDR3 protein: CASSGLLNTEAFF
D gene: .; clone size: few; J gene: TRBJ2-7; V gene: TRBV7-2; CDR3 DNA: TGTGCCAGCAGCTTAGGGGGAAGCTTGGGGCAGTACTTC; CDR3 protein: CASSLGGSLGQYF
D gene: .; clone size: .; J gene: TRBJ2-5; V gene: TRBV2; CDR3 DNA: TGTGCCAGCATGGAACAGGGCCTCCAAGAGACCCAGTACTTC; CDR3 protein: CASMEQGLQETQYF
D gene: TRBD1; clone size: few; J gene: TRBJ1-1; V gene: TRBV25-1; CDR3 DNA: TGTGCCAGCAGTAATACAGGGGACACTGAAGCTTTCTTT; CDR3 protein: CASSNTGDTEAFF
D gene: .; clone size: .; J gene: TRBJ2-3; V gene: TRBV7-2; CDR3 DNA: TGTGCCAGCAGCCTAGGTAGCGGCTACACAGATACGCAGTATTTT; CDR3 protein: CASSLGSGYTDTQYF
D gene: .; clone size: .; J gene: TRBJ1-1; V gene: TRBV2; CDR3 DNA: TGTGCCAGCAGGGCTGGGGGAGGCACTGAAGCTTTCTTT; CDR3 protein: CASRAGGGTEAFF
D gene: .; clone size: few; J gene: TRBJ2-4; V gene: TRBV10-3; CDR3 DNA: TGTGCCATCAGCAACAGGACGTTTCAGTACTTC; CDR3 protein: CAISNRTFQYF
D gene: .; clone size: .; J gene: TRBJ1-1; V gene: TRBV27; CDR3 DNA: TGTGCCAGCCTCAGGGGCACTGAAGCTTTCTTT; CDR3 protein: CASLRGTEAFF
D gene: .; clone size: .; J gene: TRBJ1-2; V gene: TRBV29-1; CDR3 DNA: TGCAGCGTTGATGGAGGTAACCCTAACTATGGCTACACCTTC; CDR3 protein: CSVDGGNPNYGYTF
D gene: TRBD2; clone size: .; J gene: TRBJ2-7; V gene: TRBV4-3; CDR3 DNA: TGCGCCAGCAGCCAAGCTCGGGGGGGTGGCTACGAGCAGTACTTC; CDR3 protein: CASSQARGGGYEQYF
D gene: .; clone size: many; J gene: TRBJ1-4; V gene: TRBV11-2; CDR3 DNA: TGTGCCAGCAGCTTCGGGACACGTAATGAAAAACTGTTTTTT; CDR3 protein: CASSFGTRNEKLFF
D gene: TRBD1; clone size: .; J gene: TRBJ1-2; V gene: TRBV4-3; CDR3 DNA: TGCGCCAGCAGCCAAGCCACAGGGGCTGCAGGCTACACCTTC; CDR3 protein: CASSQATGAAGYTF
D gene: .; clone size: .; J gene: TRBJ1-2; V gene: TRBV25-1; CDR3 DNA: TGTGCCAGCAGTGAGTTGACCCAACCGGGCTACACCTTC; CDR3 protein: CASSELTQPGYTF
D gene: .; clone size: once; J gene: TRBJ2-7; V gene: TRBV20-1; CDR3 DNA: TGCAGTGCTAGAAAGAACTACGAGCAGTACTTC; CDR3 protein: CSARKNYEQYF
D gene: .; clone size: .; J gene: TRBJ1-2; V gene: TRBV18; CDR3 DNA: TGTGCCAGCTCACCCACAGACAGCTATGGCTACACCTTC; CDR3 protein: CASSPTDSYGYTF
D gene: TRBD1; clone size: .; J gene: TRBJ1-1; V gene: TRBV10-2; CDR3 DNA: TGCGCCAGCAGTGAACAGGGGCGCCCTGAAGCTTTCTTT; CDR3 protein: CASSEQGRPEAFF
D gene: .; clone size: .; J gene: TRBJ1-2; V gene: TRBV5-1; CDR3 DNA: TGCGCCAGCAGCTCGCACGACGGAGTCTATGGCTACACCTTC; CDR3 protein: CASSSHDGVYGYTF
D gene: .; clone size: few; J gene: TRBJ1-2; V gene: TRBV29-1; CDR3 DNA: TGCAGCGTTGTTGAGGGGGTCTATGGCTACACCTTC; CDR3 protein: CSVVEGVYGYTF
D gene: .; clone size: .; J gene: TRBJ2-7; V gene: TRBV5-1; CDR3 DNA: TGCGCCAGCAGCTCCACGGACGGCGAGCAGTACTTC; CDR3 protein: CASSSTDGEQYF
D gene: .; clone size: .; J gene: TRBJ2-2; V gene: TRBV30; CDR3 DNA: TGTGCCTGGAGTCTTACCACCGGGGAGCTGTTTTTT; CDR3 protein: CAWSLTTGELFF
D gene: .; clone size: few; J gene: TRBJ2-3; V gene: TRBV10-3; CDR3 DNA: TGTGCCATCAGCCAAGACGGTGCCTACACAGATACGCAGTATTTT; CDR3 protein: CAISQDGAYTDTQYF
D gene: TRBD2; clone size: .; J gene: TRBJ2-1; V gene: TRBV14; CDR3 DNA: TGTGCCAGCAGCCAAGCCGGGACTAGCTCCTACAATGAGCAGTTCTTC; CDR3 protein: CASSQAGTSSYNEQFF
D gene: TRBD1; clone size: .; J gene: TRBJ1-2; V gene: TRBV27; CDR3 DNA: TGTGCCAGCAGTTATGGGACAGGGTATGGCTACACCTTC; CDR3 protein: CASSYGTGYGYTF
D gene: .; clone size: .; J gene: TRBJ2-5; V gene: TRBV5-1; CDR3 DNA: TGCGCCAGCGAGGGGGGAGAAGAGACCCAGTACTTC; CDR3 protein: CASEGGEETQYF
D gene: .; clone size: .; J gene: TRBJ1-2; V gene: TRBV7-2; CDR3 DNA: TGTGCCAGCAGCTCCCGGCGGAACTATGGCTACACCTTC; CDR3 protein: CASSSRRNYGYTF
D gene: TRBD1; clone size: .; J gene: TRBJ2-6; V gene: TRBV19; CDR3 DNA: TGTGCCAGTAGTACTACAGGGGCCGGGGCCAACGTCCTGACTTTC; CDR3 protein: CASSTTGAGANVLTF
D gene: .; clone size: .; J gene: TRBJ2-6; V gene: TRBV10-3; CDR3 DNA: TGTGCCATCAGTGCAGGGGAGGTTGCTTTTGGGGCCAACGTCCTGACTTTC; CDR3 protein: CAISAGEVAFGANVLTF
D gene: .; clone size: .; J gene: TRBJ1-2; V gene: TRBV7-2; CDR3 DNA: TGTGCCAGCAGCTTAAATAGCTTTTCCGTAAACTATGGCTACACCTTC; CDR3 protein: CASSLNSFSVNYGYTF
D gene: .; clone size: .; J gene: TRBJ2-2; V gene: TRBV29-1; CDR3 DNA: TGCAGCGTTGGGGCAGCGAACACCGGGGAGCTGTTTTTT; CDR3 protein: CSVGAANTGELFF
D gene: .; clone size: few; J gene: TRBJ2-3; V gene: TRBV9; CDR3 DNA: TGTGCCAGCAGCGTTCGCACAGATACGCAGTATTTT; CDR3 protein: CASSVRTDTQYF
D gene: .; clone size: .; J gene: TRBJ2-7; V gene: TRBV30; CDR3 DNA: TGTGCCTGGAGTGTACGTGGGAACTACGAGCAGTACTTC; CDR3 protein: CAWSVRGNYEQYF
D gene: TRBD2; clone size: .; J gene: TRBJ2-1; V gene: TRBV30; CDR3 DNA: TGTGCCTGGAGCGGGACTAGCAGTCGGTATGAGCAGTTCTTC; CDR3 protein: CAWSGTSSRYEQFF
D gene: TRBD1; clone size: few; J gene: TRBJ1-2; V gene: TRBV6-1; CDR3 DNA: TGTGCCAGCAGTGAACACAGGGGCTATGGCTACACCTTC; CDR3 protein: CASSEHRGYGYTF